The entry that follows covers one TCR beta chain sequence. Its matching antigen is unknown. Researchers ran the PCR with 60 Vbeta and 13 Jbeta primers. The table came from immunoSEQ multiplex PCR; TCRdb's copy has only in-frame clones and leaves some out. The table has about 150,000 clones, approximately 80% seen once. This specimen belongs to a study of cytomegalovirus exposure and HLA in healthy donors. Study results and limitations: Clonal expansion was found to be greater in HLA-associated TCR beta chains than in equally common others in a later analysis. Among the most significant clusters, several appeared linked to common viral pathogens in a later analysis. Around 160 TCR beta chains were listed as cytomegalovirus-associated. Researchers reported that a few CMV-associated chains were confirmed in vitro as CMV antigen-specific.

Sequenced material: PBMCs. This sequence was found in a middle-aged woman in good health and CMV-seropositive.

The CDR3 region has the DNA TGTGCCTGGACGACAGGGTACAGCAATCAGCCCCAGCATTTT. This gives the protein CAWTTGYSNQPQHF. The V gene is TRBV30, the J gene TRBJ1-5; 7 bases line up with TRBD1. Per the germline V gene, CDR1 is GTSNPN and CDR2 is SVGIG (reference sequence). The CDR3 sequence is 14 residues long. Unmatched junction bases numbered 4, after V lost 4 bases and J lost 1 base.